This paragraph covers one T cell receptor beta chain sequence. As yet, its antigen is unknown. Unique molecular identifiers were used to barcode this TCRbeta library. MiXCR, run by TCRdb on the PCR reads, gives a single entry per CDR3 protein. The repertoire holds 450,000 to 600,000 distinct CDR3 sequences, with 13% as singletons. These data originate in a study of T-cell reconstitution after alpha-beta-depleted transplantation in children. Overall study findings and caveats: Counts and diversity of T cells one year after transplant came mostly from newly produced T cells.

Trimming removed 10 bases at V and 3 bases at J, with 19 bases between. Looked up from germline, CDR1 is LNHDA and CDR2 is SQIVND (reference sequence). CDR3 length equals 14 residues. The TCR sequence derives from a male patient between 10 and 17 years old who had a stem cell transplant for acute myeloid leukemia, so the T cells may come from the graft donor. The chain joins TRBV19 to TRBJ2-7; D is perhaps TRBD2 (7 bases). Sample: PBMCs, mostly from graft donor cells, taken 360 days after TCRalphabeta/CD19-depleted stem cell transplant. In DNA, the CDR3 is TGTGCCACCCGGAAGGGGGGACTAAGCTACGAGCAGTACTTC. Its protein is CATRKGGLSYEQYF.